The rows below give T cell receptor beta chains drawn from one sample of a study of T cells after yellow fever vaccination. TCRdb analysed the 5' RACE reads with MiXCR anew, one entry per CDR3 protein. The data contain about 50,000 distinct CDR3 sequences, approximately 6% of them singletons. The specimen was PBMCs, either bulk or a sorted T-cell subset (CD4+, CD8+, memory, or dextramer-sorted; not recorded which), collected on the day of the yellow fever booster vaccination. These receptors all come from a young man who received the YFV17D yellow fever vaccine. Each CDR3 is given with its conserved first and last residue. Each record gives: CDR3 protein, CDR3 DNA, V gene, D gene, J gene, clone size. D genes are given only for firm matches. Some rows mark clone size as missing; the rest say once, few, many or name a class of expanded clone.

CASTPRGYGYTF TGTGCCAGCACCCCGAGAGGATACGGCTACACCTTC TRBV6-2/TRBV6-3 NA TRBJ1-2 NA
CASSEAYEQYF TGTGCCAGCAGTGAGGCCTACGAGCAGTACTTC TRBV2 NA TRBJ2-7 NA
CASSPTRQGGNTIYF TGTGCCAGCAGCCCCACTCGGCAGGGGGGAAACACCATATATTTT TRBV6-5 NA TRBJ1-3 NA
CATAGDSSYNSPLHF TGTGCCACTGCGGGGGACAGCTCCTATAATTCACCCCTCCACTTT TRBV19 TRBD1 TRBJ1-6 NA
CASSLPLNTEAFF TGTGCCAGCAGCTTGCCGTTGAACACTGAAGCTTTCTTT TRBV5-6 NA TRBJ1-1 many
CASTRDSQETQYF TGTGCCAGCACCCGGGACAGTCAAGAGACCCAGTACTTC TRBV5-4 TRBD1 TRBJ2-5 many
CSAREWTGWNTEAFF TGCAGTGCTAGAGAATGGACAGGTTGGAACACTGAAGCTTTCTTT TRBV20-1 TRBD1 TRBJ1-1 many
CSASSPFLLLHF TGCAGTGCTAGCTCCCCATTCCTGCTCCTCCACTTT TRBV20-1 NA TRBJ1-6 many
CSAAYRGPDGYTF TGCAGTGCTGCTTACAGGGGGCCTGATGGCTACACCTTC TRBV20-1 TRBD1 TRBJ1-2 few
CASSLGVRETTDTQYF TGTGCCAGCAGCTTAGGGGTGCGGGAAACCACAGATACGCAGTATTTT TRBV7-2 NA TRBJ2-3 many
CASSDGVWTGRYNTGELFF TGCGCCAGCAGTGATGGGGTGTGGACAGGTCGTTATAACACCGGGGAGCTGTTTTTT TRBV10-1 TRBD1 TRBJ2-2 many
CSGAGLNTGELFF TGCAGCGGGGCAGGGCTAAACACCGGGGAGCTGTTTTTT TRBV29-1 NA TRBJ2-2 NA
CASSHGQGRPDTQYF TGTGCCAGCAGTCATGGACAGGGGCGCCCAGATACGCAGTATTTT TRBV6-5 TRBD1 TRBJ2-3 many
CASSQDPAGGPTDTQYF TGTGCCAGCAGCCAAGATCCAGCGGGGGGGCCCACAGATACGCAGTATTTT TRBV4-2 TRBD2 TRBJ2-3 NA
CASSLRVGGGYEQYF TGCGCCAGCAGCTTGCGAGTCGGCGGGGGATACGAGCAGTACTTC TRBV5-1 TRBD2 TRBJ2-7 many
CASRPPGDGEQYF TGTGCCAGCAGGCCTCCGGGTGATGGAGAGCAGTACTTC TRBV6-1 NA TRBJ2-7 many
CATSDSGRRDTQYF TGTGCCACCAGTGATTCAGGTAGAAGAGATACGCAGTATTTT TRBV24-1 NA TRBJ2-3 NA
CASSSGDDQETQYF TGTGCCAGCAGCTCGGGGGACGACCAAGAGACCCAGTACTTC TRBV13 NA TRBJ2-5 few
CASRSLAGNYNEQFF TGTGCCAGCAGGTCCTTAGCGGGAAATTACAATGAGCAGTTCTTC TRBV5-4 TRBD2 TRBJ2-1 few
CASSLGYTEAFF TGTGCCAGCAGCTTAGGGTACACTGAAGCTTTCTTT TRBV7-9 NA TRBJ1-1 many
CASSSPGAGNTQYF TGTGCCAGCAGCTCCCCGGGCGCCGGAAATACGCAGTATTTT TRBV7-2 NA TRBJ2-3 few
CASSHPGAGTQETQYF TGTGCCAGCAGCCACCCTGGGGCGGGGACCCAAGAGACCCAGTACTTC TRBV7-2 NA TRBJ2-5 few
CASSFFSETQYF TGTGCCAGCAGTTTTTTTTCGGAGACCCAGTACTTC TRBV28 NA TRBJ2-5 NA
CSVVPRGYEQYF TGCAGCGTTGTACCCAGGGGTTACGAGCAGTACTTC TRBV29-1 NA TRBJ2-7 many
CASSRTENTEAFF TGTGCCAGCAGCCGGACAGAGAACACTGAAGCTTTCTTT TRBV12-3/TRBV12-4 NA TRBJ1-1 many
CASSELEKTNTGELFF TGTGCCAGCAGTGAGTTGGAGAAAACGAACACCGGGGAGCTGTTTTTT TRBV25-1 NA TRBJ2-2 few
CASSPTGFNTGELFF TGTGCCAGCAGTCCGACAGGGTTCAACACCGGGGAGCTGTTTTTT TRBV12-3/TRBV12-4 TRBD1 TRBJ2-2 many
CASSYLGPDGAETQYF TGTGCCAGCAGCTACTTAGGCCCGGACGGAGCGGAGACCCAGTACTTC TRBV7-9 NA TRBJ2-5 many
CASSFQDGNYGYTF TGTGCCAGCAGCTTCCAGGACGGAAACTATGGCTACACCTTC TRBV5-6 NA TRBJ1-2 many
CASSPPPLAGGKNNEQFF TGTGCCAGCAGCCCGCCCCCTCTAGCGGGGGGAAAGAACAATGAGCAGTTCTTC TRBV7-9 TRBD2 TRBJ2-1 few
CASSPTFPGIGTSNEQFF TGTGCCAGCAGCCCGACGTTCCCAGGGATCGGGACTAGCAATGAGCAGTTCTTC TRBV14 TRBD2 TRBJ2-1 few
CASSYQTPSGNTIYF TGTGCCAGCAGTTACCAGACACCTTCTGGAAACACCATATATTTT TRBV6-2/TRBV6-3 NA TRBJ1-3 few
CASSQESLASTDTQYF TGTGCCAGCAGCCAAGAGTCTCTAGCCAGCACAGATACGCAGTATTTT TRBV4-2 NA TRBJ2-3 NA
CASSDRDREEFGNQPQHF TGTGCCAGCAGTGACCGGGACAGGGAAGAGTTCGGCAATCAGCCCCAGCATTTT TRBV6-4 TRBD1 TRBJ1-5 few
CASRDSESYNEQFF TGTGCCAGCAGGGACAGCGAATCCTACAATGAGCAGTTCTTC TRBV6-2/TRBV6-3 NA TRBJ2-1 NA